Presented here are 26 T cell receptor beta chains from one specimen sequenced in a study of Ad26.COV2.S vaccination and SARS-CoV-2 variants. Treatment of the sample: 15 to 20 received Ad26.COV2.S at low or high dose, single or two shots; roughly 5 received placebo; per-sample allocation not given. Collection of the samples took place on day 63 after the first injection of vaccine or placebo. Produced via immunoSEQ multiplex PCR; TCRdb's table is partial and in-frame only. The sample has roughly 680,000 clones; around 92% are singletons. The material was peripheral blood, obtained in a trial of Ad26.COV2.S vaccine versus placebo. The source of these receptors is a person between 18 and 65 years old who received the Ad26.COV2.S COVID-19 vaccine or a placebo.

The chain recombines TRBV11-2 with TRBJ2-5; 9 bases are shared with TRBD2. The CDR3 is 13 residues long. V trimming: 8 bases; J trimming: 8 bases; junction bases outside the gene matches: 9. The germline V gene encodes CDR1 SGHAT and CDR2 FQNNGV. The CDR3, as DNA: TGTGCCAGCCGCTCCGGGACTAGCCTCACCCAGTACTTC. Encoded protein: CASRSGTSLTQYF.

The V gene is TRBV19, the J gene TRBJ1-5; 7 nucleotides line up with TRBD1. Germline CDR1 reads LNHDA; CDR2 reads SQIVND (reference sequence). The CDR3 is 15 amino acids. The trim removed 7 bases at V and 4 bases at J, leaving 10 bases unmatched. CDR3 loop: CASTPTGSSNQPQHF. As DNA, the CDR3 is TGTGCCAGTACCCCGACAGGGAGTTCAAATCAGCCCCAGCATTTT.

CDR3 coding DNA: TGTGCCAGCAGCTTGGGACGGGAGAGGGCAGATACGCAGTATTTT. Protein sequence: CASSLGRERADTQYF. The chain has TRBV5-4 and TRBJ2-3; D might be TRBD2 (6 bases). The CDR3 length is 15 residues. CDR1 and CDR2 (germline): SGHNT, YYREEE (reference sequence). V was pared by 0 bases and J by 4 bases, with 12 bases between.

The V call is TRBV19, the J call TRBJ2-1; no clear D. In germline, CDR1 is LNHDA, CDR2 SQIVND (reference sequence). Deletions cut 2 bases from V and 3 bases from J, with 5 bases between. The CDR3 is 13 amino acids. CDR3 loop: CASSIIGYNEQFF. The CDR3 DNA reads TGTGCCAGTAGTATAATCGGCTACAATGAGCAGTTCTTC.

V and J are TRBV29-1 and TRBJ1-1; 9 nucleotides agree with TRBD1. V trimming: 8 bases; J trimming: 2 bases; junction bases outside the gene matches: 9. The germline CDR1 and CDR2 sequences are SQVTM and ANQGSEA. This CDR3 comprises 14 residues. The CDR3, as DNA: TGCAGCTCCACCGGGACAGGGATTAACACTGAAGCTTTCTTT. Protein: CSSTGTGINTEAFF. Based on the CDR3 plus reference TRBV29-1 and TRBJ1-1, the full variable domain is SAVISQKPSRDICQRGTSLTIQCQVDSQVTMMFWYRQQPGQSLTLIATANQGSEATYESGFVIDKFPISRPNLTFSTLTVSNMSPEDSSIYLCSSTGTGINTEAFFGQGTRLTVV.

This sequence joins TRBV20-1 and TRBJ2-1, with D perhaps given as TRBD1 or TRBD2 (5 bases each). Germline V CDR1 and CDR2: DFQATT, SNEGSKA (reference sequence). Trimming took off 6 bases at V and 11 bases at J, with 11 bases between the two ends. The CDR3 has 10 amino acids. The CDR3 coding sequence is TGCAGTGCCATGGGGGTGAAGCAGTTCTTC. This translates into CSAMGVKQFF.

The chain carries TRBV7-2 and TRBJ2-3, with 8 nucleotides matching TRBD1. This CDR3 spans 15 amino acids. Germline lookup yields CDR1 SGHTA and CDR2 FQGNSA. After removal of 1 base from V and 4 bases from J, the junction contained 4 bases not matched to a gene. The CDR3 loop is CASSLVPGGADTQYF. CDR3 sequence (DNA): TGTGCCAGCAGCTTAGTTCCAGGGGGCGCAGATACGCAGTATTTT.

The chain employs TRBV9 and TRBJ2-2; D is perhaps TRBD2 (5 bases). Trimming stripped 0 bases from V and 4 bases from J, with 10 bases between. Germline V gene data show CDR1 as SGDLS and CDR2 as YYNGEE. The CDR3 length is 15 residues. In DNA, the CDR3 is TGTGCCAGCAGCGTAGGGCGGGCCGGCACCGGGGAGCTGTTTTTT. This gives the protein CASSVGRAGTGELFF.

The rearrangement uses TRBV27 and TRBJ1-4; 7 bases line up with TRBD1. CDR3 size: 13 residues. The ends lost 4 bases at V and 7 bases at J; junction bases unmatched: 3. Germline V gene lookup returns CDR1 MNHEY and CDR2 SMNVEV (reference sequence). The CDR3 bases are TGTGCCAGCAGTTCAGGGACAGTTGAAAAACTGTTTTTT. This codes for CASSSGTVEKLFF.

The V gene is TRBV6-4, the J gene TRBJ2-3; 8 bases fit TRBD2. This CDR3 spans 14 amino acids. Looked up from germline, CDR1 is MRHNA and CDR2 is SNTAGT. V was clipped by 0 bases and J by 6 bases; unmatched bases: 2. In DNA form, the CDR3 reads TGTGCCAGCAGTGACTCTAGCGGGAAGGATACGCAGTATTTT. This gives the protein CASSDSSGKDTQYF.

V is TRBV19 and J is TRBJ2-3, with 7 positions matching TRBD2. V gave up 0 bases and J gave up 5 bases; unmatched junction bases: 2. In germline, CDR1 is LNHDA, CDR2 SQIVND (reference sequence). The CDR3 sequence is 14 residues long. CDR3 in amino acids: CASSIDERGDTQYF. The CDR3 DNA is TGTGCCAGTAGTATAGACGAGCGGGGAGATACGCAGTATTTT.

In nucleotides, the CDR3 is TGTGCCAGCAGCCCTATGCAGGTGGGATACAATGAGCAGTTCTTC. Translation gives CASSPMQVGYNEQFF. This chain connects TRBV7-8 to TRBJ2-1; D not certain. Per the germline V gene, CDR1 is SGHVS and CDR2 is FQNEAQ. The CDR3 spans 15 residues. Trimming left V 5 bases short and J 4 bases short, with 15 bases between.

The rearrangement joins TRBV18 to TRBJ1-4, with TRBD1 as a possible D gene (6 bases). V lost 3 bases to trimming and J lost 7 bases, with 30 bases between them. Germline CDR1 reads KGHSH; CDR2 reads LQKENI. The CDR3 has 20 residues. CDR3 protein: CASSPLGTPYRDGSREKLFF. In DNA, the CDR3 is TGTGCCAGCTCACCTCTCGGGACCCCCTACAGGGACGGTAGCCGTGAAAAACTGTTTTTT.

The chain links TRBV18 to TRBJ2-3; perhaps TRBD1 as D (6 bases). The germline V and J ends were trimmed by 2 bases and 2 bases, with 11 bases remaining between them. Germline V gene lookup returns CDR1 KGHSH and CDR2 LQKENI. This CDR3 has 15 amino acids. The CDR3 spells CASSPRQAYTDTQYF. The CDR3 bases are TGTGCCAGCTCACCAAGACAGGCTTACACAGATACGCAGTATTTT.

The rearrangement uses TRBV7-2 and TRBJ2-7; 8 nucleotides line up with TRBD1. V shed 0 bases and J 3 bases; nucleotides not matched to a gene: 4. Germline V CDR1 and CDR2: SGHTA, FQGNSA. CDR3 length equals 15 residues. Written as DNA, the CDR3 is TGTGCCAGCAGCTTAGCTGCGGGACAGGTCTACGAGCAGTACTTC. Translation gives CASSLAAGQVYEQYF.

The chain is built from TRBV7-9 and TRBJ1-5; D unresolved. Germline V CDR1 and CDR2: SEHNR, FQNEAQ (reference sequence). CDR3 length equals 13 residues. V was pared by 5 bases and J by 6 bases, with 11 bases between. The CDR3: CASSTSGAQPQHF. The CDR3 DNA sequence: TGTGCCAGCAGCACGTCCGGCGCTCAGCCCCAGCATTTT. Full variable domain (missing parts from reference TRBV7-9 and TRBJ1-5): DTGVSQNPRHKITKRGQNVTFRCDPISEHNRLYWYRQTLGQGPEFLTYFQNEAQLEKSRLLSDRFSAERPKGSFSTLEIQRTEQGDSAMYLCASSTSGAQPQHFGDGTRLSIL.

This chain uses TRBV5-8 with TRBJ1-4; unclear D gene. Looked up from germline, CDR1 is SGHTS and CDR2 is YDEGEE. This CDR3 region has 15 residues. The V end lost 0 bases, the J end lost 3 bases, and 9 bases lay between the germline ends. CDR3 nucleotide sequence: TGTGCCAGCAGCTTGGCGTCGGGAGCTAATGAAAAACTGTTTTTT. Its translation: CASSLASGANEKLFF.

A note on this clone: Different DNA sequences within this sample yield the same CDR3. The chain joins TRBV30 to TRBJ2-6, with TRBD2 as a possible D gene (5 bases). The CDR3 spans 13 residues. Trimming pared 2 bases from V and 3 bases from J, leaving 5 bases between. The germline V gene encodes CDR1 GTSNPN and CDR2 SVGIG (reference sequence). CDR3 sequence: CAWSRGGANVLTF. In DNA, the CDR3 is TGTGCCTGGAGTCGGGGTGGGGCCAACGTCCTGACTTTC.

This chain connects TRBV10-3 to TRBJ1-1, with D possibly matching TRBD1 (6 bases). Germline CDR1 ENHRY, CDR2 SYGVKD. V was trimmed by 6 bases and J by 5 bases, leaving 22 bases between them. The CDR3 runs to 16 residues. In DNA form, the CDR3 reads TGTGCCATCAGCCGTCGGGAGGGGGAGGGGTCAACTGAAGCTTTCTTT. Translation: CAISRREGEGSTEAFF.

This chain connects TRBV6-4 to TRBJ2-3; 11 bases are shared with TRBD2. V trimming: 0 bases; J trimming: 7 bases; junction bases outside the gene matches: 6. The CDR3 contains 16 residues. The germline V gene has CDR1 MRHNA and CDR2 SNTAGT. CDR3 coding DNA: TGTGCCAGCAGTGACTCCACTAGCGGGAGCGGATATACGCAGTATTTT. This translates into CASSDSTSGSGYTQYF.

The genes are TRBV5-8 and TRBJ2-3; 10 positions match TRBD2. Looked up from germline, CDR1 is SGHTS and CDR2 is YDEGEE. There are 16 residues in the CDR3. The V gene end was trimmed by 4 bases and the J gene end by 0 bases; junction bases not matched to a gene: 5. The CDR3 here is CASSPLLAGSTDTQYF. The CDR3 region has the DNA TGTGCCAGCAGCCCACTACTAGCGGGGAGCACAGATACGCAGTATTTT. The full variable domain, rest sourced from reference TRBV5-8 and TRBJ2-3, is EAGVTQSPTHLIKTRGQQATLRCSPISGHTSVYWYQQALGLGLQFLLWYDEGEERNRGNFPPRFSGRQFPNYSSELNVNALELEDSALYLCASSPLLAGSTDTQYFGPGTRLTVL.

V gene TRBV6-2 or TRBV6-3 combines with J gene TRBJ1-1; 7 bases map to TRBD1. V was pared by 4 bases and J by 0 bases, with 11 bases of the junction left unmatched. Germline V gives CDR1 MNHEY, CDR2 SVGEGT. This CDR3 has 17 amino acids. The CDR3 DNA reads as TGTGCCAGCAGTTCTCAAAGGGGGCGGGAAATGAACACTGAAGCTTTCTTT. It codes for CASSSQRGREMNTEAFF.

Comment on this clone: The same CDR3 is also encoded by other DNA sequences in this sample. The chain combines TRBV19 with TRBJ2-2, with 7 bases fitting TRBD2. CDR1 and CDR2 (germline): LNHDA, SQIVND (reference sequence). CDR3 size: 14 residues. V trimming: 3 bases; J trimming: 5 bases; junction bases outside the gene matches: 3. The CDR3 is CASSMWRGTGELFF. CDR3 DNA: TGTGCCAGTAGTATGTGGCGGGGGACCGGGGAGCTGTTTTTT.

CDR3 sequence reads: CALGRPYNSPLHF. CDR3 coding DNA: TGTGCCTTGGGGCGGCCGTATAATTCACCCCTCCACTTT. The chain recombines TRBV30 with TRBJ1-6; D possibly corresponds to TRBD1 (5 bases). Germline-derived CDR1 and CDR2 are GTSNPN and SVGIG (reference sequence). The CDR3 contains 13 residues. Between the trimmed V and J ends, which lost 7 bases and 4 bases, there was a span of 11 bases.

This clone showed up just once. The V gene is TRBV6-2 or TRBV6-3, the J gene TRBJ2-7; no firm D call. The length of the CDR3 is 12 residues. Per the germline V gene, CDR1 is MNHEY and CDR2 is SVGEGT. Deletions cut 4 bases from V and 2 bases from J, with 6 bases between. CDR3 sequence (DNA): TGTGCCAGCAGTTCCGACACCTACGAGCAGTACTTC. The encoded protein is CASSSDTYEQYF.

The rearrangement links TRBV2 to TRBJ2-2; D is unresolved. This CDR3 has 13 amino acids. Germline values: CDR1 SNHLY, CDR2 FYNNEI. V lost 7 bases to trimming and J lost 1 base, with 7 bases between them. The CDR3 loop reads CASTQLNTGELFF. The CDR3 bases are TGTGCCAGCACACAGCTGAACACCGGGGAGCTGTTTTTT.